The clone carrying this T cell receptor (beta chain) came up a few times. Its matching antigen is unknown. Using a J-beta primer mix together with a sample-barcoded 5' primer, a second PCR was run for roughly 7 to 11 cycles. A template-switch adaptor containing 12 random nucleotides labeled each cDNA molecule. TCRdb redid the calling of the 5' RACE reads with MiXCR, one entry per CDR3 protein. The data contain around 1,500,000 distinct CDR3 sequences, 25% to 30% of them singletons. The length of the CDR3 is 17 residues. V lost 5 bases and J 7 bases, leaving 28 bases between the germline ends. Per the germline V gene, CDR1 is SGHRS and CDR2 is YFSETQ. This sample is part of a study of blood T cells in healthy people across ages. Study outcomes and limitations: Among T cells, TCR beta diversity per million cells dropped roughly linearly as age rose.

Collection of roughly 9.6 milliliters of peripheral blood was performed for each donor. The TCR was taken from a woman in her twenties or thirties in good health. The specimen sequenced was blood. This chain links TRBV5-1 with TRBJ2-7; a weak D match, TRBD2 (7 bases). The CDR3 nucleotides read TGCGCCAGCAGACGTTTGGGAGGGGGTTCTTTGAGCAATGAGCAGTACTTC. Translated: CASRRLGGGSLSNEQYF.